Listed below are T cell receptor beta chains from one sample, sequenced in a study of T-cell memory formation after mild COVID-19. TCRdb fed the 5' RACE reads into MiXCR, producing one record per CDR3 protein. In the table there are around 320,000 distinct CDR3 sequences, roughly 13% of which are singletons. The sample comprised PBMCs or a T cell subset sorted from them (not recorded which). The receptor source for this set is a man aged 18 to 30 who had mild COVID-19 (a few samples of this study predate the infection). Cell type and time point are not known. Each CDR3 is given with its conserved first and last residue. A D gene is named only where the DNA matches it firmly. Clone size appears in some rows only: once, few, many, or a class for an expanded clone.

cdr3_nt | cdr3_aa | j_call | d_call | clone_size | v_call
TGCGCCAGCAGCCAAGGACAGGGGGCCTGGCCCTATGGCTACACCTTC | CASSQGQGAWPYGYTF | TRBJ1-2 | TRBD1 | - | TRBV4-3
TGTGCCAGCAGTGATGTCAGCAACACCGGGGAGCTGTTTTTT | CASSDVSNTGELFF | TRBJ2-2 | - | few | TRBV2
TGTGCCAGCAATAACAGGGTCACAGATACGCAGTATTTT | CASNNRVTDTQYF | TRBJ2-3 | - | few | TRBV6-2/TRBV6-3
TGTGCCAGCAGCTTCGGCCGGTATAGCAATCAGCCCCAGCATTTT | CASSFGRYSNQPQHF | TRBJ1-5 | - | - | TRBV7-3
TGCGCCAGCAGCTCAGCAACGTTTCAAGAGGATAAGCAGTTCTTC | CASSSATFQEDKQFF | TRBJ2-1 | - | many | TRBV5-1
TGCGCCAGCCATAGGACAGGGAGCCACGAGCAGTACTTC | CASHRTGSHEQYF | TRBJ2-7 | TRBD1 | many | TRBV5-1
TGTGCCAGCAGCCAAGATTGGTCTAGCGATGAGCAGTTCTTC | CASSQDWSSDEQFF | TRBJ2-1 | - | few | TRBV3-1
TGCAGTGGAAGCGGGGGGGCTGGCACAGATACGCAGTATTTT | CSGSGGAGTDTQYF | TRBJ2-3 | TRBD2 | few | TRBV20-1
TGTGCCAGCAGCTTTAACCGGGGGGAAAACATTCAGTACTTC | CASSFNRGENIQYF | TRBJ2-4 | TRBD2 | few | TRBV7-2
TGCGCCAGCAGCTCGCCGACAGGGGGCGGTTCGAGCTCCTACGAGCAGTACTTC | CASSSPTGGGSSSYEQYF | TRBJ2-7 | TRBD1 | few | TRBV5-1
TGTGCCAGCAGCTTAGCGGCCTGGGAAAAACTGTTTTTT | CASSLAAWEKLFF | TRBJ1-4 | - | - | TRBV7-9
TGTGCCAGCAGTTTGCGGTGGAAAAGGGACGGCTACACCTTC | CASSLRWKRDGYTF | TRBJ1-2 | - | - | TRBV12-3/TRBV12-4
TGTGCCAGCAGCCAAGTTGCGGGACCAAGCACAGATACGCAGTATTTT | CASSQVAGPSTDTQYF | TRBJ2-3 | - | few | TRBV3-1
TGCGCCAGCAGGGTAGCGGGGGGCTACAATGAGCAGTTCTTC | CASRVAGGYNEQFF | TRBJ2-1 | TRBD2 | few | TRBV5-1
TGTGCCAGCAGCTGGGGAACTAAGGGGACCAAAAACATTCAGTACTTC | CASSWGTKGTKNIQYF | TRBJ2-4 | - | - | TRBV7-2
TGTGCCAGCACCACTTATGACACTGAAGCTTTCTTT | CASTTYDTEAFF | TRBJ1-1 | - | - | TRBV6-5
TGTGCCAGCAGCTTAGACCGGGGAGACTATGGCTACACCTTC | CASSLDRGDYGYTF | TRBJ1-2 | - | - | TRBV7-9
TGTGCCAGCAGCTTAGGGCACTACACTGAAGCTTTCTTT | CASSLGHYTEAFF | TRBJ1-1 | - | few | TRBV7-6
TGCAGTGCTAATGGTAACAATGAGCAGTTCTTC | CSANGNNEQFF | TRBJ2-1 | - | few | TRBV20-1
TGTGCCAGCAGTGGGTATACGCAGTATTTT | CASSGYTQYF | TRBJ2-3 | - | few | TRBV6-1
TGCGCCAGCAGCATCCTCACAGGGACAACTAATGAAAAACTGTTTTTT | CASSILTGTTNEKLFF | TRBJ1-4 | - | - | TRBV5-1
TGTGCCAGCAGCTTAGCCCCCTTTGGCTACACCTTC | CASSLAPFGYTF | TRBJ1-2 | - | few | TRBV7-2
TGTGCCAGCAGCCCCCCAAATAGCGGGGGGGCGGGAGAGCAGTACTTC | CASSPPNSGGAGEQYF | TRBJ2-7 | TRBD2 | - | TRBV7-8
TGTGCCAGCAGTTTTACAGGGGGAGGGACTGAAGCTTTCTTT | CASSFTGGGTEAFF | TRBJ1-1 | TRBD1 | - | TRBV12-3/TRBV12-4
TGCAGTGCTAGGTTAGCCGTGGATGAAAAACTGTTTTTT | CSARLAVDEKLFF | TRBJ1-4 | - | - | TRBV20-1
TGTGCCAGCAGCTTTGGGACAGGGACGGGTAATGAGCAGTTCTTC | CASSFGTGTGNEQFF | TRBJ2-1 | TRBD1 | few | TRBV7-8
TGCAGTGCTAGAGATCTGCGAAAGGGGACGGGTTCACCCCTCCACTTT | CSARDLRKGTGSPLHF | TRBJ1-6 | - | - | TRBV20-1
TGCGCCAGCAGCTTAGGGGGCTTGGAGACTGAAGCTTTCTTT | CASSLGGLETEAFF | TRBJ1-1 | TRBD1 | many | TRBV5-1
TGTGCCAGCACCCTACGGGGGGCGCCTAATTCACCCCTCCACTTT | CASTLRGAPNSPLHF | TRBJ1-6 | - | few | TRBV6-5
TGCAGTGCTAGGAGTGATAGTGAAAAACTGTTTTTT | CSARSDSEKLFF | TRBJ1-4 | - | - | TRBV20-1
TGTGCCATCAGTGAGTCTGCCAGCCTCCAAGAGACCCAGTACTTC | CAISESASLQETQYF | TRBJ2-5 | - | many | TRBV10-3
TGCGCCAGCAGCGGACGGGACCCCGGGATTTTCGATGAGCAGTTCTTC | CASSGRDPGIFDEQFF | TRBJ2-1 | - | few | TRBV4-1
TGTGCCAGCAGCCAGACGCGATGGAATTCACCCCTCCACTTT | CASSQTRWNSPLHF | TRBJ1-6 | - | - | TRBV3-1
TGTGCCAGCAGCTATGACACAAACAATGAGCAGTTCTTC | CASSYDTNNEQFF | TRBJ2-1 | - | few | TRBV7-2
TGTGCCAGCAGCTTATGGACCGGGGTACAAGAGACCCAGTACTTC | CASSLWTGVQETQYF | TRBJ2-5 | - | - | TRBV7-3
TGTGCCACCTTAAGGGGGGTCACCGGGGAGCTGTTTTTT | CATLRGVTGELFF | TRBJ2-2 | - | few | TRBV6-6
TGCGCCAGCAGCCAAGGCTGGTTTTCGAATCAGCCCCAGCATTTT | CASSQGWFSNQPQHF | TRBJ1-5 | - | - | TRBV4-3
TGTGCCAGCAGCGTAGCACTAGCGGGGCCCTACTTGAACACCGGGGAGCTGTTTTTT | CASSVALAGPYLNTGELFF | TRBJ2-2 | TRBD2 | few | TRBV9
TGTGCCAGCACTGAGGGGGGGAGCACAGATACGCAGTATTTT | CASTEGGSTDTQYF | TRBJ2-3 | - | few | TRBV2
TGTGCCAGCAGCTCTTCATGGGTGGATACGCAGTATTTT | CASSSSWVDTQYF | TRBJ2-3 | - | - | TRBV27
TGTGCCAGTACCCCCTCGACAGGGTTTGTCGGGGAGCTGTTTTTT | CASTPSTGFVGELFF | TRBJ2-2 | TRBD1 | few | TRBV19